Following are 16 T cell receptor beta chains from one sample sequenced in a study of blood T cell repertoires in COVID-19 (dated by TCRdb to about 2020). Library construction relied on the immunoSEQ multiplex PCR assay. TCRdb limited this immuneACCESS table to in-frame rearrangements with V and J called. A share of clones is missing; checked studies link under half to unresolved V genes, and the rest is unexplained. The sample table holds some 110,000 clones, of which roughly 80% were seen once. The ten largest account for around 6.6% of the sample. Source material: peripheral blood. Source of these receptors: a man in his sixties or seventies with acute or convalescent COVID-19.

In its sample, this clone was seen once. Here the CDR3 DNA reads TGCGCCAGCAGCTTAGGGGCTAGCGGTAGCACAGATACGCAGTATTTT. Its translation: CASSLGASGSTDTQYF. The J gene is TRBJ2-3, the V gene TRBV5-1; 7 positions agree with TRBD2. The CDR3 runs 16 residues. Per germline, CDR1 SGHRS and CDR2 YFSETQ. J was trimmed by 0 bases and V by 2 bases; bases with no gene match: 6.

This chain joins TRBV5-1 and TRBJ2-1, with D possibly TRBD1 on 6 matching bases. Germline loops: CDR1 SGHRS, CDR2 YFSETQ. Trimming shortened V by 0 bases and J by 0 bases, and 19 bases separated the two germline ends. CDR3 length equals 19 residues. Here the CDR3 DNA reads TGCGCCAGCAGCTTGGCGCGGTTGGAGACAGGCGACTCCTACAATGAGCAGTTCTTC. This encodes CASSLARLETGDSYNEQFF.

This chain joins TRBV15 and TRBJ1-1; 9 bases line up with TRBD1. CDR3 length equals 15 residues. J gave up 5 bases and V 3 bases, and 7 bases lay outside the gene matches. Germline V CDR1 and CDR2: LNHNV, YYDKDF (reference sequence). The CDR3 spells CATSREDRGSTEAFF. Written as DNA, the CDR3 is TGTGCCACCAGCAGGGAGGACAGGGGTTCGACTGAAGCTTTCTTT.

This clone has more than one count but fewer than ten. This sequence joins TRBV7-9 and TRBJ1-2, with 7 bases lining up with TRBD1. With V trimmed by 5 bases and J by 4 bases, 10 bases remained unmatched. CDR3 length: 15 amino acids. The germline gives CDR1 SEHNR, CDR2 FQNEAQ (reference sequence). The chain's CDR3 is CASSPGGRPLYGYTF. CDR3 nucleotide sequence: TGTGCCAGCAGCCCAGGGGGACGTCCGCTCTATGGCTACACCTTC.

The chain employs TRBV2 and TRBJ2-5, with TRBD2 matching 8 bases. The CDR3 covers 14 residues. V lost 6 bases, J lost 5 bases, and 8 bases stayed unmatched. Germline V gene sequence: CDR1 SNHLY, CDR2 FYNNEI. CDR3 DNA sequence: TGTGCCAGCAGGATAGCGGGGAGGTCCGAGACCCAGTACTTC. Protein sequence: CASRIAGRSETQYF.

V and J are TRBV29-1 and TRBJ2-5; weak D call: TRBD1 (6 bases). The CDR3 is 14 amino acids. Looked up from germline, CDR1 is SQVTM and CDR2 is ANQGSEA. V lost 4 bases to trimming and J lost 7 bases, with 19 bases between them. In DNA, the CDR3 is TGCAGCGTTGGAAATACAGGGACAAGAGGGACCCAGTACTTC. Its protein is CSVGNTGTRGTQYF.

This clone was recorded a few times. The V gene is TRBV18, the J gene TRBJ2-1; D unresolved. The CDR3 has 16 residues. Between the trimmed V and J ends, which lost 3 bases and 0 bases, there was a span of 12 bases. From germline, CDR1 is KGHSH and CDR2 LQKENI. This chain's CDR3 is CASSPVPISSYNEQFF. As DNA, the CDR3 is TGTGCCAGCTCACCTGTTCCGATTAGCTCCTACAATGAGCAGTTCTTC.

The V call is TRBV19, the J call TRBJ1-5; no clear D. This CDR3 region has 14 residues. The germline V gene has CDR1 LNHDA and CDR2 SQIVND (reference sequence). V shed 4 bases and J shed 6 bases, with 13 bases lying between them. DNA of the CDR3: TGTGCCAGTAGTACCCCAGATCTAGGTCAGCCCCAGCATTTT. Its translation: CASSTPDLGQPQHF.

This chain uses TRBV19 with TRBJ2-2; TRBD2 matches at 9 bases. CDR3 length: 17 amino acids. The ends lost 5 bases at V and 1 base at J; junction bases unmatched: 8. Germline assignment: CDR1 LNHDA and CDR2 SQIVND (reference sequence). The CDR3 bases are TGTGCCAGTAGTCTCCAAGGACTAGCGATGAACACCGGGGAGCTGTTTTTT. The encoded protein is CASSLQGLAMNTGELFF. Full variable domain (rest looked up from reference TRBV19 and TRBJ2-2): DGGITQSPKYLFRKEGQNVTLSCEQNLNHDAMYWYRQDPGQGLRLIYYSQIVNDFQKGDIAEGYSVSREKKESFPLTVTSAQKNPTAFYLCASSLQGLAMNTGELFFGEGSRLTVL.

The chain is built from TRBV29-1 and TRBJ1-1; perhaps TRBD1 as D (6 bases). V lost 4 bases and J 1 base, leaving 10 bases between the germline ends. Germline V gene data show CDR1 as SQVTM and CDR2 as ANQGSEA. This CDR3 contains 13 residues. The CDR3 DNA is TGCAGCGTTGTCCCAGGGGCGAACACTGAAGCTTTCTTT. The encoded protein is CSVVPGANTEAFF.

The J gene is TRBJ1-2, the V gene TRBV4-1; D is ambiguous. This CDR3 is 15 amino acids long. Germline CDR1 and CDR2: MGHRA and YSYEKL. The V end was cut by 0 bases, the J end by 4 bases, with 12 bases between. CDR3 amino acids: CASSQDPAGGYGYTF. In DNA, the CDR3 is TGCGCCAGCAGCCAAGATCCCGCGGGAGGCTATGGCTACACCTTC.

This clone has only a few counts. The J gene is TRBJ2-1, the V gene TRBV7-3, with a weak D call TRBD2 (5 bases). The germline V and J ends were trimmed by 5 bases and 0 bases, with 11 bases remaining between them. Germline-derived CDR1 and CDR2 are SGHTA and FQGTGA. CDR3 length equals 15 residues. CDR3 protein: CASSPDYSSYNEQFF. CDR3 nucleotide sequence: TGTGCCAGCAGCCCAGACTACAGCTCCTACAATGAGCAGTTCTTC.

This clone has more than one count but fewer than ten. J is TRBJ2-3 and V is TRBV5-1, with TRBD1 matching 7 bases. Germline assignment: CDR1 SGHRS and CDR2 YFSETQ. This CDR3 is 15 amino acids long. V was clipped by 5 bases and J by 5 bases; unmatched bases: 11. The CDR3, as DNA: TGCGCCAGCAGTCGACAGGGAACGGGTTTAGATACGCAGTATTTT. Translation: CASSRQGTGLDTQYF.

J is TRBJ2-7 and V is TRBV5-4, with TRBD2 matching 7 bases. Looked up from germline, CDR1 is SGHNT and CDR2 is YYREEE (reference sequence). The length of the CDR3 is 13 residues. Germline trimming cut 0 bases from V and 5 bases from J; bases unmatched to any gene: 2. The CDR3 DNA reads TGTGCCAGCAGCTTGGGAGGGAGGGACGAGCAGTACTTC. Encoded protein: CASSLGGRDEQYF.

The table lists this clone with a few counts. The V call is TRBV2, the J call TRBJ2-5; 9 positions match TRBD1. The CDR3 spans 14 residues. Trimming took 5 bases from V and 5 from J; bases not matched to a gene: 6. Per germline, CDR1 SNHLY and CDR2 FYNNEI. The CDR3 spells CASSTGGAPETQYF. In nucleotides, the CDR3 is TGTGCCAGCAGTACAGGGGGCGCCCCGGAGACCCAGTACTTC.

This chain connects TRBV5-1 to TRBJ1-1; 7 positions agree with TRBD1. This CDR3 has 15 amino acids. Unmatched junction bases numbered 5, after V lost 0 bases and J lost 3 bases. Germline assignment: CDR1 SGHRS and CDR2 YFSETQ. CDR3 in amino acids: CASSLGDRVYTEAFF. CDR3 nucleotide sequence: TGCGCCAGCAGCTTGGGTGACAGGGTATACACTGAAGCTTTCTTT.